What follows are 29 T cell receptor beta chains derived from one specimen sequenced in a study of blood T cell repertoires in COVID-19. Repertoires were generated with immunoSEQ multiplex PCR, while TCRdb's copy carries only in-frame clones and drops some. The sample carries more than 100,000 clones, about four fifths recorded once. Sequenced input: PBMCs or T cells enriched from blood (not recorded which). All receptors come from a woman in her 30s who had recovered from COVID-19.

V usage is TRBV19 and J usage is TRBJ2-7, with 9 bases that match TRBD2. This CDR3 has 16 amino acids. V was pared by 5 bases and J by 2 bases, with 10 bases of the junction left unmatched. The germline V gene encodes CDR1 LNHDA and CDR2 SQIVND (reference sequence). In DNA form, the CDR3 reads TGTGCCAGTAGTTTCTCCTGGCTAGCGGGGACCTACGAGCAGTACTTC. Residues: CASSFSWLAGTYEQYF. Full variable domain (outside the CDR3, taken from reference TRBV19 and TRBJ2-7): DGGITQSPKYLFRKEGQNVTLSCEQNLNHDAMYWYRQDPGQGLRLIYYSQIVNDFQKGDIAEGYSVSREKKESFPLTVTSAQKNPTAFYLCASSFSWLAGTYEQYFGPGTRLTVT.

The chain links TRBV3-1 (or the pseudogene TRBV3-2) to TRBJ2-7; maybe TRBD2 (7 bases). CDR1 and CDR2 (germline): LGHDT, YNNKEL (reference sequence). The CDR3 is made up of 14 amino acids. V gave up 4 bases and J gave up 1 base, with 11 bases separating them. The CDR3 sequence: CASSPSGTSYEQYF. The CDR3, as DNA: TGTGCCAGCAGCCCAAGCGGGACATCCTACGAGCAGTACTTC.

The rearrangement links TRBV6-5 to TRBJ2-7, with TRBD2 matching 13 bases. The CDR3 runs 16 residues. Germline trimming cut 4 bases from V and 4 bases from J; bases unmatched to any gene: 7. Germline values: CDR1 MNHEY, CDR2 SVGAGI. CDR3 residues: CASSSPGLAGSYEQYF. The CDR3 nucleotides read TGTGCCAGCAGTTCACCGGGACTAGCGGGATCTTACGAGCAGTACTTC.

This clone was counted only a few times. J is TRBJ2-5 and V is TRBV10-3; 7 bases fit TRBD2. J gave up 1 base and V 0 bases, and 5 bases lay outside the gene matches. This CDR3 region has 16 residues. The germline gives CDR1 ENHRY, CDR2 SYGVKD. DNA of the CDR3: TGTGCCATCAGTGAGTCCCCCGGGACTACCCAAGAGACCCAGTACTTC. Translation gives CAISESPGTTQETQYF.

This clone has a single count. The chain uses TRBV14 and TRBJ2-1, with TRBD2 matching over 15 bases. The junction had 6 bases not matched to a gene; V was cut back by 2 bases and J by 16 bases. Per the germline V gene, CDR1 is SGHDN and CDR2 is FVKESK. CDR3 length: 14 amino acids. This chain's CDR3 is CASSQTGLAGGKFF. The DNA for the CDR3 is TGTGCCAGCAGCCAAACGGGACTAGCGGGAGGAAAATTCTTC.

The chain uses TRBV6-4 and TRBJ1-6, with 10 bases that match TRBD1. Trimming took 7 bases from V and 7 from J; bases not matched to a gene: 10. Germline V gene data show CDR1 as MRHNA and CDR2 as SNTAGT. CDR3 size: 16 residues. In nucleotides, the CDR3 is TGTGCCAGCACCGAAACCGGGACAGGGGAGAATTCACCCCTCCACTTT. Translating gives CASTETGTGENSPLHF.

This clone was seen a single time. In DNA, the CDR3 is TGCGCCAGCAGCCAAGATCTTTGGGGACAGGGAGACGGCTACACCTTC. Translating it yields CASSQDLWGQGDGYTF. This rearrangement joins TRBV4-3 to TRBJ1-2; 9 bases line up with TRBD1. CDR1 is LGHNA and CDR2 is YSLEER in the germline V gene. The CDR3 consists of 16 residues. Trimming removed 0 bases from V and 8 bases from J; junction bases left unmatched: 10.

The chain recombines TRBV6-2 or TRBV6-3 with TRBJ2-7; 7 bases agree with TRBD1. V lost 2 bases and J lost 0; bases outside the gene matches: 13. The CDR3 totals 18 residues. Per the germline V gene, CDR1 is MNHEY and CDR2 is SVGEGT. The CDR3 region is CASSYDYFGTASSYEQYF. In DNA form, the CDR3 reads TGTGCCAGCAGTTACGACTACTTCGGGACAGCGAGCTCCTACGAGCAGTACTTC.

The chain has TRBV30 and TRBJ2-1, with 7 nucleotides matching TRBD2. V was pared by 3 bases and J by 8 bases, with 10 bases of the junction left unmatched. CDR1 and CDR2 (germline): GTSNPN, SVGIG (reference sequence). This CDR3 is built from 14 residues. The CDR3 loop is CAWRRGGRSHEQFF. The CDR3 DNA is TGTGCCTGGAGGAGGGGAGGGCGTTCTCATGAGCAGTTCTTC.

CDR3 region: CASSEEGARTGELFF. Written as DNA, the CDR3 is TGTGCCAGCAGTGAAGAGGGGGCGAGGACCGGGGAGCTGTTTTTT. The V and J genes are TRBV2 and TRBJ2-2, with 7 bases lining up with TRBD1. The CDR3 extends over 15 amino acids. Germline V gives CDR1 SNHLY, CDR2 FYNNEI. J was trimmed by 5 bases and V by 1 base; bases with no gene match: 4.

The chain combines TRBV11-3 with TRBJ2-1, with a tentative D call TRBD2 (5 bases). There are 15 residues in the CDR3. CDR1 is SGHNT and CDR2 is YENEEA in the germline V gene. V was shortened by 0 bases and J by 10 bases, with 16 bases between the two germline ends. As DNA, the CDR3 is TGTGCCAGCAGCTTAGACCGGGTAGCGCCCAGGGAGCAGTTCTTC. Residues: CASSLDRVAPREQFF. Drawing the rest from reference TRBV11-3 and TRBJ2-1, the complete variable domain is EAGVVQSPRYKIIEKKQPVAFWCNPISGHNTLYWYLQNLGQGPELLIRYENEEAVDDSQLPKDRFSAERLKGVDSTLKIQPAELGDSAVYLCASSLDRVAPREQFFGPGTRLTVL.

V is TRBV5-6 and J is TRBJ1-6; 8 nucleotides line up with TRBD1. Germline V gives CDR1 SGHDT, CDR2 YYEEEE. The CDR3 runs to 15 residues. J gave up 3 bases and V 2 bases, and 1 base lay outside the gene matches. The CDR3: CASSFGTGYNSPLHF. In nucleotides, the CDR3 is TGTGCCAGCAGCTTTGGGACAGGCTATAATTCACCCCTCCACTTT.

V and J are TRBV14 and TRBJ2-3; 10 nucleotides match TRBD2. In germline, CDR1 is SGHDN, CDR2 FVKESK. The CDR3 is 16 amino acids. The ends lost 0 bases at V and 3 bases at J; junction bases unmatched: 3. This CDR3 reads CASSQDSGRATDTQYF. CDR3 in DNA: TGTGCCAGCAGCCAAGACAGCGGGAGGGCAACAGATACGCAGTATTTT.

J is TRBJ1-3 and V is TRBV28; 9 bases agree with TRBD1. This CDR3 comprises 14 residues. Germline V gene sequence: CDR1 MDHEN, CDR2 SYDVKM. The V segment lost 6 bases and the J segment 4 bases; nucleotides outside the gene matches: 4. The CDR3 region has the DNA TGTGCCAGCAGCCGGACAGGGGTAGGAAACACCATATATTTT. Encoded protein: CASSRTGVGNTIYF.

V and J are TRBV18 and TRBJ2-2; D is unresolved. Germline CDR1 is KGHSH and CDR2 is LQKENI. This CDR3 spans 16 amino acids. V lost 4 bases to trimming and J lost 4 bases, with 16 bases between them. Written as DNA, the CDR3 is TGTGCCAGCTCACTTTCTCGGAGCATTAGCACCGGGGAGCTGTTTTTT. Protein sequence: CASSLSRSISTGELFF.

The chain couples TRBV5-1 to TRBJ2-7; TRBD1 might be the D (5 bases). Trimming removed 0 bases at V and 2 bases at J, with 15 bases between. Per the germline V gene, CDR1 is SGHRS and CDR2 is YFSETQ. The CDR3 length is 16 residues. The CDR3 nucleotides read TGCGCCAGCAGCTTGGCATGGGAAGGGGTCCCCTACGAGCAGTACTTC. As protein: CASSLAWEGVPYEQYF.

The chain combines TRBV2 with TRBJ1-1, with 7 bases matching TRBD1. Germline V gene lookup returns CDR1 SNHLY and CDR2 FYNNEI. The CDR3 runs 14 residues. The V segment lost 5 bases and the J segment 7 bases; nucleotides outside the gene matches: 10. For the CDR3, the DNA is TGTGCCAGCAGTTCCGGGACAGCCTTACATGAAGCTTTCTTT. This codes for CASSSGTALHEAFF.

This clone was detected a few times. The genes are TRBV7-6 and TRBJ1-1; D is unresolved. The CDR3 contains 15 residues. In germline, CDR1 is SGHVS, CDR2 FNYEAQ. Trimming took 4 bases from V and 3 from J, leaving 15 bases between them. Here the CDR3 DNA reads TGTGCCAGCAGCTCCCTACTAAGTCGCCACACTGAAGCTTTCTTT. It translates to CASSSLLSRHTEAFF.

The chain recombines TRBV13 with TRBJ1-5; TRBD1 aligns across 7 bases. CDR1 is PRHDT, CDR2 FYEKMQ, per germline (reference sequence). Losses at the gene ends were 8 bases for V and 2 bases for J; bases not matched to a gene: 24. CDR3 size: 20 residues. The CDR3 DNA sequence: TGTGCCAGCGGGATTCCACGATCCGGGACAGCCGACTGGGGCAATCAGCCCCAGCATTTT. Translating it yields CASGIPRSGTADWGNQPQHF.

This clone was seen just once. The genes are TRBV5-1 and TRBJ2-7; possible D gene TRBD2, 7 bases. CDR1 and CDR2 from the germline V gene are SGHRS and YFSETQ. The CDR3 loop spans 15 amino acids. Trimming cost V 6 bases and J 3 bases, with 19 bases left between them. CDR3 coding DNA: TGCGCCAGCACCCTGGGGAGGGGGGCGATCTACGAGCAGTACTTC. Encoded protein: CASTLGRGAIYEQYF.

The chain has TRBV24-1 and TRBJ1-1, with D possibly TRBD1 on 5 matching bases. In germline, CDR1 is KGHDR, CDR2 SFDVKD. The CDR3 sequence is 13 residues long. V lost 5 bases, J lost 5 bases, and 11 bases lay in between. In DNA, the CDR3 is TGTGCCACCAGTGTCAGGGAGGGGACTGAAGCTTTCTTT. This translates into CATSVREGTEAFF.

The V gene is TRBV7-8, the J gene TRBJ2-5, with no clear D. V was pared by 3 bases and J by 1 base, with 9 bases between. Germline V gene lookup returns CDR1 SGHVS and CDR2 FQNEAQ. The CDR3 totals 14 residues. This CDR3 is CASSFKHVQETQYF. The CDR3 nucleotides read TGTGCCAGCAGCTTTAAGCATGTCCAAGAGACCCAGTACTTC.

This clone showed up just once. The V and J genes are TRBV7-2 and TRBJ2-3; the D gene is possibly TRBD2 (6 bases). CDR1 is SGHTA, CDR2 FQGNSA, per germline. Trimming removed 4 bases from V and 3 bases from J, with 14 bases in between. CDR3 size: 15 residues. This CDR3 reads CASSYPGTLTDTQYF. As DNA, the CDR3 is TGTGCCAGCAGCTACCCCGGGACTCTAACAGATACGCAGTATTTT.

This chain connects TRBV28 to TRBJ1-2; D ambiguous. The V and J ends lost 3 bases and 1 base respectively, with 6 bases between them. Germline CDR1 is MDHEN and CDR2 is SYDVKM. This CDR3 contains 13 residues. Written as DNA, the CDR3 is TGTGCCAGCAGTTTGAGGGTTAACTATGGCTACACCTTC. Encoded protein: CASSLRVNYGYTF.

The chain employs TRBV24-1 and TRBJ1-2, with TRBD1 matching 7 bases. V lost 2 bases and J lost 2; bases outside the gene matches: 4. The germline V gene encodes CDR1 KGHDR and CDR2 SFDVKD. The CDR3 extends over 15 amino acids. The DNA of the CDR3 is TGTGCCACCAGTGATTCCGGGGACAGCAACTATGGCTACACCTTC. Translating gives CATSDSGDSNYGYTF.

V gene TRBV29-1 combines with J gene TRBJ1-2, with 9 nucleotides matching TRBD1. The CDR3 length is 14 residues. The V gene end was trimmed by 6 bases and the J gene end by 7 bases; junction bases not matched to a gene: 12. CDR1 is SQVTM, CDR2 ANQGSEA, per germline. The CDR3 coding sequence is TGCAGCGTACGCAGACCGGGACAGGGAACTGGCTACACCTTC. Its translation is CSVRRPGQGTGYTF.

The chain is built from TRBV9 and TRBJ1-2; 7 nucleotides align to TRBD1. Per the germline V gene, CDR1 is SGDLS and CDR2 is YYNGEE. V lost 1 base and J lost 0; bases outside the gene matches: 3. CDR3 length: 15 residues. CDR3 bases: TGTGCCAGCAGCGTACTTGACAGGGCTAACTATGGCTACACCTTC. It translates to CASSVLDRANYGYTF.

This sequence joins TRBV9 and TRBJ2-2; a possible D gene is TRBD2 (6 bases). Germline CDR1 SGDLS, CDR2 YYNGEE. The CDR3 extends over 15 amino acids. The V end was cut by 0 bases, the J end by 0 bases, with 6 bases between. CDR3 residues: CASSVGGANTGELFF. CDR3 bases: TGTGCCAGCAGCGTAGGGGGGGCGAACACCGGGGAGCTGTTTTTT.

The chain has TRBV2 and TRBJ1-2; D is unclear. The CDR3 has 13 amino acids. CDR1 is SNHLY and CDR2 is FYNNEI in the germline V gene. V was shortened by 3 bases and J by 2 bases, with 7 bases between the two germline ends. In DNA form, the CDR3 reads TGTGCCAGCAGTGAGGGCAGGAACTATGGCTACACCTTC. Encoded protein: CASSEGRNYGYTF.